This is a list of T cell receptor beta chains from one sample in a study of cytomegalovirus exposure and HLA in healthy donors. Sequencing used immunoSEQ multiplex PCR; TCRdb keeps in-frame clones, though not all of them. The repertoire holds fewer than 150,000 clones, about 80% seen once, with around 5.2% in the top ten. The specimen sequenced was PBMCs. The receptors were gathered from a man aged 50 to 59 in good health and CMV-seropositive. CDR3s include the opening cysteine and the closing phenylalanine or tryptophan. The D gene is left open where the match is weak. Expanded clones are given a class, and other clones once, few, many or no size at all.

j_call: TRBJ2-3; d_call: TRBD1; clone_size: .; v_call: TRBV19; cdr3_aa: CASSIGTGRDTQYF; cdr3_nt: TGTGCCAGTAGTATAGGGACAGGGAGGGATACGCAGTATTTT
j_call: TRBJ1-4; d_call: .; clone_size: .; v_call: TRBV11-2; cdr3_aa: CASGTGPGVQLFF; cdr3_nt: TGTGCCAGCGGTACAGGGCCCGGGGTCCAACTGTTTTTT
j_call: TRBJ1-2; d_call: .; clone_size: .; v_call: TRBV28; cdr3_aa: CASSPSTDRPYGYTF; cdr3_nt: TGTGCCAGCAGCCCCAGCACAGACAGGCCTTATGGCTACACCTTC
j_call: TRBJ2-1; d_call: .; clone_size: .; v_call: TRBV19; cdr3_aa: CASSPRRVNEQFF; cdr3_nt: TGTGCCAGTAGTCCCAGGAGGGTCAATGAGCAGTTCTTC
j_call: TRBJ1-2; d_call: .; clone_size: .; v_call: TRBV6-6; cdr3_aa: CASSRGNMGGSYGYTF; cdr3_nt: TGTGCCAGCAGCCGAGGGAATATGGGGGGAAGCTATGGCTACACCTTC
j_call: TRBJ2-7; d_call: .; clone_size: .; v_call: TRBV25-1; cdr3_aa: CASSEQENYEQYF; cdr3_nt: TGTGCCAGCAGTGAACAGGAAAACTACGAGCAGTACTTC
j_call: TRBJ2-1; d_call: .; clone_size: few; v_call: TRBV30; cdr3_aa: CAWSGANEQFF; cdr3_nt: TGTGCCTGGAGTGGAGCGAATGAGCAGTTCTTC
j_call: TRBJ1-2; d_call: .; clone_size: .; v_call: TRBV14; cdr3_aa: CASSPRSETNGYTF; cdr3_nt: TGTGCCAGCAGCCCGCGATCCGAAACGAATGGCTACACCTTC
j_call: TRBJ1-1; d_call: TRBD1; clone_size: once; v_call: TRBV6-5; cdr3_aa: CASSSTGGGVEAFF; cdr3_nt: TGTGCCAGCAGTTCGACAGGGGGAGGTGTTGAAGCTTTCTTT
j_call: TRBJ1-2; d_call: TRBD1; clone_size: .; v_call: TRBV10-2; cdr3_aa: CASSLPRQGEYGYTF; cdr3_nt: TGCGCCAGCAGTCTCCCTCGACAGGGGGAATATGGCTACACCTTC
j_call: TRBJ1-1; d_call: .; clone_size: .; v_call: TRBV23-1; cdr3_aa: CASSQSPGANTEAFF; cdr3_nt: TGCGCCAGCAGTCAATCGCCAGGGGCGAACACTGAAGCTTTCTTT
j_call: TRBJ2-6; d_call: .; clone_size: .; v_call: TRBV19; cdr3_aa: CASSMGRGGSGANVLTF; cdr3_nt: TGTGCCAGTAGTATGGGAAGAGGGGGCTCTGGGGCCAACGTCCTGACTTTC